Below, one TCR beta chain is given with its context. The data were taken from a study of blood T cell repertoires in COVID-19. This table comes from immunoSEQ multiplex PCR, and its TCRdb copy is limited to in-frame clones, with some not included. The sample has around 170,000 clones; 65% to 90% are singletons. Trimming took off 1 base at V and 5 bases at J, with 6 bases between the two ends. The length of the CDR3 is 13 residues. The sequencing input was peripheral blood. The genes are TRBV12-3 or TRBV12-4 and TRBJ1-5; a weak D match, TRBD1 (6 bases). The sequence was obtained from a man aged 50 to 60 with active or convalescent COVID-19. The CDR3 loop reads CASSLDRDQPQHF. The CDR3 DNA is TGTGCCAGCAGTTTAGACAGGGATCAGCCCCAGCATTTT.